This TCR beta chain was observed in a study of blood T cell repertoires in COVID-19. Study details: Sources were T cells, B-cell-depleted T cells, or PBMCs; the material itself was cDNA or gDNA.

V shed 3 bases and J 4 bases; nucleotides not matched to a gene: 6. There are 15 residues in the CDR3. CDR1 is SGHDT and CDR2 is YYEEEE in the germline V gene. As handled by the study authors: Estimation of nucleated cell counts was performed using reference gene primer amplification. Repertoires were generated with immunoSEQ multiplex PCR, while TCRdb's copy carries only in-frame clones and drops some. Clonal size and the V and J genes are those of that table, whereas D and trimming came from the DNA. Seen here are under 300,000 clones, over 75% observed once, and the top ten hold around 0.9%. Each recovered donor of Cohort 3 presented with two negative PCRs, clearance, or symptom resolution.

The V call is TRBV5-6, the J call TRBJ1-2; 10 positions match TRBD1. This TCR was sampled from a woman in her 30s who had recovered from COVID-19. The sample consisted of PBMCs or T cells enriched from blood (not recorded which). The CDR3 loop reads CASSSRDRGGYGYTF. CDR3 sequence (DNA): TGTGCCAGCAGCTCCCGGGACAGGGGTGGCTATGGCTACACCTTC.